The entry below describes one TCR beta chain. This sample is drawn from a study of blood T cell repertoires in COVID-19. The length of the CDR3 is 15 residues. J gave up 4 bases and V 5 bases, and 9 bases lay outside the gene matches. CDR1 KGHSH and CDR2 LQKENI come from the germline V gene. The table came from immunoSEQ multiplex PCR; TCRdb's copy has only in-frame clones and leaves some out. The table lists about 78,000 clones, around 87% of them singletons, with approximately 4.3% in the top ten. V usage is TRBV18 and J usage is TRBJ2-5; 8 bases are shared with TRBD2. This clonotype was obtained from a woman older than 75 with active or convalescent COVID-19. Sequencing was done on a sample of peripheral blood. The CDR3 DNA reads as TGTGCCAGCTCAGAGTTAGCGGGACGCTCAGAGACCCAGTACTTC. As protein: CASSELAGRSETQYF.